This TCR beta chain was sequenced for a study of blood T cell repertoires in COVID-19 (dated by TCRdb to the early 2020s). Regarding the complete study: The collaborator samples originated in the United States, Italy and Spain and spanned the acute and convalescent phases of COVID-19. The material from the prospective study consisted of cDNA or gDNA derived from T cells, B-cell-depleted T cells, or PBMCs. The dataset comprised deeply sampled blood TCRbeta repertoires from subjects exposed to, actively infected with, or recovered from COVID-19. The repertoires were released in a freely available public database intended as a resource for research on the immune response to SARS-CoV-2. The samples were drawn from two sources: the first 160 participants of the ongoing ImmuneRACE study, and approximately 1,300 subjects contributed by 6 global collaborators. Sample metadata almost always included a de-identified subject ID, COVID-19 status, age in years and sex. Where HLA class I and class II types were available, the types were taken from metadata supplied by the sample provider, not from assay-based typing.

Each collaborating institution followed its own protocols to collect whole blood in K2EDTA tubes. For TCRbeta analysis, collaborators shipped samples in one of three forms: frozen whole blood, isolated PBMCs, or DNA extracted from either of those sample types. The full study reports these points: How much clinical and demographic metadata was included differed by source and by participant, and the metadata was provided uncurated.

TCRbeta CDR3 regions were amplified from genomic DNA using the immunoSEQ Assay, a bias-controlled multiplex PCR. The original methods were these. The number of nucleated cells in each sample was estimated from the amplification of reference gene primers within the assay. Sequence reads were collapsed and filtered to measure the absolute abundance of every unique TCRbeta CDR3 rearrangement. For each sample, productive Simpson clonality was calculated as the square root of Simpson's diversity index over productive rearrangements. TCRdb's version of the immuneACCESS table is confined to in-frame rearrangements and falls short of the full clone set. An unresolved V gene accounts for under half of the shortfall where checked; the remainder is of unknown origin. From that table come the V and J calls and clone size; the DNA was used to work out D and trimming. The sample yields about 220,000 clones; more than 70% were counted once. The leading ten clones occupy around 3.3% of the sample.

Regarding this clone: Its antigen target is currently unknown. No base quality values were provided; no much bigger clone lies one nucleotide off.

Sequencing used peripheral blood. This TCR came from a woman of 80 years or more with acute or convalescent COVID-19.

The nucleotide sequence is TGCGCCAGCAGCCTAAGGCCAGGAGAGACCCAGTACTTC. Its translation is CASSLRPGETQYF. The chain couples TRBV5-1 to TRBJ2-5; no D gene call is confident. Relative to germline, V is 4 bases shorter and J is 4 bases shorter, with 11 bases between their ends. For CDR1 and CDR2, the germline V gene lists SGHRS and YFSETQ. The CDR3, from cysteine to phenylalanine, totals 13 residues. Solely the CDR3 DNA is kept, with 39 bases framed from the first base.